What follows are 25 T cell receptor delta chains derived from one specimen sequenced in a study of Vδ1+ human thymocytes. Notes on the study in general: Thymic TRG and TRD repertoires appeared highly polyclonal.

Extracted RNA was reverse transcribed into cDNA. Multiplex PCR used pooled V-gene forward primers and a constant-region reverse primer to amplify CDR3s. TCRdb re-called the multiplex PCR reads using CATT. The top ten hold approximately 0.54% of the sample, which has roughly 55,000 delta-chain clones, about 16% seen once. Their recognized antigens are unknown. The sample taken for sequencing was Vdelta1+ gamma-delta thymocytes from the thymus. Subset denoted: FACS-sorted CD3+ TCRalphabeta- TCRVdelta1+ TCRVdelta2- thymocytes. These receptors all come from a boy under three years old who had congenital heart surgery.

This clone was observed a few times. This chain connects TRDV1 to TRDJ1; 8 bases align to TRDD3. J was trimmed by 3 bases and V by 3 bases; bases with no gene match: 15. This CDR3 has 18 amino acids. The germline V gene encodes CDR1 TSWWSYY and CDR2 QGS. The CDR3 DNA is TGTGCTCTTGGGGAGCTTCCTCTGAATGGGGGATGGTCCGATAAACTCATCTTT. It codes for CALGELPLNGGWSDKLIF.

The chain combines TRDV1 with TRDJ1; D uncertain. The CDR3 consists of 18 residues. Germline-derived CDR1 and CDR2 are TSWWSYY and QGS. The V end was cut by 4 bases, the J end by 1 base, with 22 bases between. CDR3 bases: TGTGCTCTTGGGGTCCGGTTGCCGATCTATATGGTCACCGATAAACTCATCTTT. It yields the protein CALGVRLPIYMVTDKLIF.

The chain couples TRDV1 to TRDJ1, with 11 bases matching TRDD3. The junction had 9 bases not matched to a gene; V was cut back by 2 bases and J by 4 bases. CDR1 is TSWWSYY, CDR2 QGS, per germline. The CDR3 length is 17 residues. CDR3 sequence reads: CALGEAPIGGYGDKLIF. The CDR3 bases are TGTGCTCTTGGGGAAGCTCCCATTGGGGGATACGGCGATAAACTCATCTTT.

This clone showed up just a few times. This chain joins TRDV1 and TRDJ1; weak D call: TRDD3 (6 bases). The CDR3 is made up of 16 amino acids. Trimming removed 0 bases from V and 0 bases from J, with 11 bases in between. Germline loops: CDR1 TSWWSYY, CDR2 QGS. CDR3 bases: TGTGCTCTTGGGGAACTCCTGGGGAGCGACACCGATAAACTCATCTTT. Amino acids: CALGELLGSDTDKLIF.

V is TRDV1 and J is TRDJ1; 8 positions match TRDD3. Germline trimming cut 1 base from V and 0 bases from J; bases unmatched to any gene: 19. The CDR3 is 21 residues long. Germline loops: CDR1 TSWWSYY, CDR2 QGS. CDR3 DNA: TGTGCTCTTGGGGAACGCGGGCAAGGACTGGGGGCTATTATGTACACCGATAAACTCATCTTT. Amino acid sequence: CALGERGQGLGAIMYTDKLIF.

The rearrangement uses TRDV2 and TRDJ1; 11 bases match TRDD3. Germline-derived CDR1 and CDR2 are GEAIGNYY and EKD. This CDR3 is 16 amino acids long. The ends lost 3 bases at V and 4 bases at J; junction bases unmatched: 9. The CDR3 spells CACDSVLGDKIDKLIF. Written as DNA, the CDR3 is TGTGCCTGTGACTCCGTACTGGGGGATAAAATCGATAAACTCATCTTT.

The rearrangement joins TRDV1 to TRDJ1; D gene unclear. V was cut by 6 bases and J by 0 bases, with 14 bases left in between. Germline V lookup: CDR1 TSWWSYY, CDR2 QGS. The CDR3 is 15 residues long. The CDR3 DNA reads TGTGCTCTTGGACCCGACCGGAGATACACCGATAAACTCATCTTT. This codes for CALGPDRRYTDKLIF.

The J gene is TRDJ1, the V gene TRDV1, with D possibly TRDD2 on 6 matching bases. Germline CDR1 is TSWWSYY and CDR2 is QGS. Trimming took off 1 base at V and 6 bases at J, with 24 bases between the two ends. The CDR3 spans 18 residues. The CDR3 loop reads CALGEQAPTRYWTHKLIF. CDR3 nucleotides: TGTGCTCTTGGGGAACAGGCTCCTACGAGGTACTGGACGCATAAACTCATCTTT.

V gene TRDV1 combines with J gene TRDJ1; TRDD3 matches 12 bases. Germline V gene data show CDR1 as TSWWSYY and CDR2 as QGS. This CDR3 is built from 20 residues. The junction had 16 bases not matched to a gene; V was cut back by 0 bases and J by 5 bases. CDR3 coding DNA: TGTGCTCTTGGGGAACTAGGCCTTCTGGGGGATACGGGGGAGCAGGATAAACTCATCTTT. This gives the protein CALGELGLLGDTGEQDKLIF.

The chain joins TRDV1 to TRDJ1, with 8 bases that match TRDD3. V lost 2 bases and J lost 0; bases outside the gene matches: 8. The CDR3 totals 17 residues. Per germline, CDR1 TSWWSYY and CDR2 QGS. CDR3 coding DNA: TGTGCTCTTGGGGAAGTTTCTGGGGGAGGGTACACCGATAAACTCATCTTT. Its protein product is CALGEVSGGGYTDKLIF.

V and J are TRDV1 and TRDJ1, with TRDD3 matching over 7 bases. V shed 4 bases, J shed 0 bases, and the junction held 23 bases outside the gene matches. CDR3 length: 21 amino acids. Germline V gene data show CDR1 as TSWWSYY and CDR2 as QGS. CDR3 in amino acids: CALGGFNYATGPLGYTDKLIF. Here the CDR3 DNA reads TGTGCTCTTGGGGGGTTCAACTACGCCACTGGGCCACTGGGGTACACCGATAAACTCATCTTT.

Concerning this clone: Germline is not matched at one junction end, which may reflect a read error. At the DNA level, this CDR3 is encoded by other sequences in the same sample as well. The chain has TRDV2 and TRDJ1; 13 nucleotides match TRDD3. There are 20 residues in the CDR3. Germline V gene data show CDR1 as GEAIGNYY and CDR2 as EKD. The CDR3 DNA sequence: TGTGCCTGCGACACCGCCTTACTGGGGGATACGATACCCGTAACCGATAAACTCATCTTT. It encodes CACDTALLGDTIPVTDKLIF.

This clone was counted only a few times. This rearrangement joins TRDV1 to TRDJ1, with 10 bases fitting TRDD3. Germline V CDR1 and CDR2: TSWWSYY, QGS. V dropped 0 bases and J dropped 2; count of bases not matched to a gene: 21. The CDR3 has 22 amino acids. CDR3 residues: CALGELGLPLSPGDTGTDKLIF. The CDR3 DNA follows: TGTGCTCTTGGGGAACTCGGTCTTCCTCTCTCTCCGGGGGATACGGGGACCGATAAACTCATCTTT.

This clone was counted a few times. The chain employs TRDV1 and TRDJ1; 13 bases are shared with TRDD3. After removal of 0 bases from V and 2 bases from J, the junction contained 27 bases not matched to a gene. Germline V gives CDR1 TSWWSYY, CDR2 QGS. The CDR3 covers 25 residues. The CDR3 reads CALGELDAFAILLGDTTVGTDKLIF. CDR3 coding DNA: TGTGCTCTTGGGGAACTGGACGCCTTCGCTATTCTACTGGGGGATACGACGGTGGGTACCGATAAACTCATCTTT.

V gene TRDV1 combines with J gene TRDJ1; 7 nucleotides match TRDD3. Germline CDR1 TSWWSYY, CDR2 QGS. V lost 4 bases, J lost 0 bases, and 11 bases stayed unmatched. The CDR3 extends over 17 amino acids. Here the CDR3 reads CALGVVRWIRDTDKLIF. CDR3 sequence (DNA): TGTGCTCTTGGGGTTGTCCGGTGGATACGCGACACCGATAAACTCATCTTT.

This clone was observed a few times. The chain combines TRDV1 with TRDJ1; possibly TRDD2 for D (6 bases). This CDR3 is 17 amino acids long. Trimming stripped 3 bases from V and 0 bases from J, with 17 bases between. Germline V gives CDR1 TSWWSYY, CDR2 QGS. The CDR3 nucleotides read TGTGCTCTTGGGGATCCTACACGTACTCTGTACACCGATAAACTCATCTTT. Its protein product is CALGDPTRTLYTDKLIF.

There are a few counts of this clone. With a much larger clone just one base away, this may be a read error. This chain uses TRDV2 with TRDJ1, with TRDD3 matching 8 bases. V lost 5 bases, J lost 4 bases, and 11 bases stayed unmatched. From germline, CDR1 is GEAIGNYY and CDR2 EKD. The CDR3 extends over 15 amino acids. CDR3 region: CACGQLGGRGDKLIF. Written as DNA, the CDR3 is TGTGCCTGTGGCCAACTGGGGGGCCGTGGCGATAAACTCATCTTT.

This clone was seen only once. V and J are TRDV1 and TRDJ1; 10 bases agree with TRDD3. From germline, CDR1 is TSWWSYY and CDR2 QGS. This CDR3 spans 26 amino acids. V was clipped by 2 bases and J by 0 bases; unmatched bases: 33. The CDR3 reads CALGESSLSGDGGYQMTPMYTDKLIF. DNA for the CDR3: TGTGCTCTTGGGGAATCCTCTTTGTCCGGGGATGGGGGATACCAAATGACCCCCATGTACACCGATAAACTCATCTTT.

The V gene is TRDV1, the J gene TRDJ1; 7 nucleotides line up with TRDD2. Per the germline V gene, CDR1 is TSWWSYY and CDR2 is QGS. V dropped 0 bases and J dropped 0; count of bases not matched to a gene: 40. This CDR3 is 28 amino acids long. The CDR3 region has the DNA TGTGCTCTTGGGGAACTATGGGGCACTTCCTATTCCGTATCCTGGCGCAGGGGTTGTGAGACAAACACCGATAAACTCATCTTT. Its translation is CALGELWGTSYSVSWRRGCETNTDKLIF.

This rearrangement joins TRDV1 to TRDJ1, with TRDD3 matching 11 bases. Germline V gives CDR1 TSWWSYY, CDR2 QGS. CDR3 length: 22 amino acids. The V and J ends lost 0 bases and 10 bases, in that order; junction bases with no gene match: 28. This chain's CDR3 is CALGELGTSQFYWGISLSRLIF. CDR3 bases: TGTGCTCTTGGGGAACTAGGGACTTCCCAGTTTTACTGGGGGATAAGTCTGTCCAGACTCATCTTT.

The gene calls are TRDV1 and TRDJ1; 9 bases agree with TRDD3. This CDR3 spans 20 amino acids. CDR1 and CDR2 (germline): TSWWSYY, QGS. V lost 4 bases to trimming and J lost 3 bases; unmatched junction nucleotides: 21. For the CDR3, the DNA is TGTGCTCTTGGGGGGGAGGAGATTCCTACGCACTGGGGATACGCCGATAAACTCATCTTT. This codes for CALGGEEIPTHWGYADKLIF.

This chain connects TRDV3 to TRDJ1; 7 nucleotides match TRDD3. This CDR3 spans 18 amino acids. Germline V gives CDR1 TVYSNPD, CDR2 GDNSRS (reference sequence). V lost 3 bases to trimming and J lost 0 bases; unmatched junction nucleotides: 19. DNA for the CDR3: TGTGCCTTCGGTCTTCCCTACCCGGGGGATCCCCACACCGATAAACTCATCTTT. As protein: CAFGLPYPGDPHTDKLIF.

In this sample, this clone turned up a few times. This chain joins TRDV1 and TRDJ1, with 8 bases lining up with TRDD3. The CDR3 totals 17 residues. Germline V gene lookup returns CDR1 TSWWSYY and CDR2 QGS. V lost 1 base, J lost 7 bases, and 14 bases stayed unmatched. The CDR3 DNA sequence: TGTGCTCTTGGGGAACCGGGGCTGGGGGACCTCCCCGGTAAACTCATCTTT. It yields the protein CALGEPGLGDLPGKLIF.

This clone was observed a handful of times. This sequence joins TRDV1 and TRDJ1; TRDD3 matches at 12 bases. This CDR3 comprises 19 residues. V lost 1 base to trimming and J lost 3 bases; unmatched junction nucleotides: 12. Germline V gene data show CDR1 as TSWWSYY and CDR2 as QGS. The CDR3 region is CALGEPFLGDTHGSDKLIF. CDR3 nucleotide sequence: TGTGCTCTTGGGGAACCCTTCCTGGGGGATACGCATGGTTCCGATAAACTCATCTTT.

In its sample, this clone was seen a few times. The chain couples TRDV1 to TRDJ1, with 12 bases identical to TRDD3. The CDR3 is 21 amino acids. CDR1 and CDR2 (germline): TSWWSYY, QGS. J gave up 0 bases and V 3 bases, and 17 bases lay outside the gene matches. The CDR3 nucleotides read TGTGCTCTTGGGGACCCACCCGCCCTACTCTGGGGGATACGTGACACCGATAAACTCATCTTT. This sequence encodes CALGDPPALLWGIRDTDKLIF.